These T cell receptor beta chains were read from a single sample in a study of regulatory T cells in long-lasting Graves disease. TCRdb re-derived calls from the multiplex PCR reads in MiXCR, one entry per CDR3 protein. The repertoire has more than 300,000 distinct CDR3 sequences, roughly 10% of them found once; the top ten carry approximately 19%. The data also belong to a second study, concerning T cells in Graves' hyperthyroidism and ophthalmopathy.

The specimen comprised peripheral blood mononuclear cells (PBMCs), sampled at new diagnosis, from a patient treated with antithyroid drugs. The origin of the receptors is a woman aged 18 to 35 with Graves disease. CDR3s include the opening cysteine and the closing phenylalanine or tryptophan. Each record gives: D gene, J gene, V gene, clone size, CDR3 DNA, CDR3 protein. A D gene is named only where the DNA matches it firmly. The size field is filled for only some rows; it gives once, few, many or a size class.

NA	TRBJ1-1	TRBV6-2/TRBV6-3	many	TGTGCCAGCACTCTAGGGCCAGGGGAGAACACTGAAGCTTTCTTT	CASTLGPGENTEAFF
TRBD1	TRBJ2-3	TRBV18	few	TGTGCCAGCTCACCTGACAGGGCCATCAGCACAGATACGCAGTATTTT	CASSPDRAISTDTQYF
NA	TRBJ1-2	TRBV10-2	many	TGCGCCAGCAGTGAGGGCAGCCTCTATGGCTACACCTTC	CASSEGSLYGYTF
NA	TRBJ2-2	TRBV3-1	NA	TGTGCCAGCAGCCAAGATGTGGCCGGGGAGCTGTTTTTT	CASSQDVAGELFF
TRBD2	TRBJ2-1	TRBV18	many	TGTGCCAGCTCGAGTATGTGGCGGGAGGGAGATGAGCAGTTCTTC	CASSSMWREGDEQFF
TRBD1	TRBJ2-6	TRBV2	many	TGTGCCAGCAAGGGACAGGTTGTTTATTATGGGGCCAACGTCCTGACTTTC	CASKGQVVYYGANVLTF
TRBD2	TRBJ2-1	TRBV27	few	TGTGCCAGCAGTTTAGCGGGAGTCACCTACAATGAGCAGTTCTTC	CASSLAGVTYNEQFF
NA	TRBJ1-2	TRBV7-8	many	TGTGCCAGCAGCTTTCGGATCCTCTATGGCTACACCTTC	CASSFRILYGYTF
NA	TRBJ2-1	TRBV11-2	many	TGTGCCAGCAGCTTAGATCCCGGGTACAATGAGCAGTTCTTC	CASSLDPGYNEQFF
NA	TRBJ1-6	TRBV19	many	TGTGCCAGTAAAAGGGGTTCAGGGCTAGGATCACCCCTCCACTTT	CASKRGSGLGSPLHF
TRBD1	TRBJ2-7	TRBV4-2	many	TGTGCCAGCAGCCAAGAGTACACTCAGGGGGCTAGATACGAGCAGTACTTC	CASSQEYTQGARYEQYF
TRBD1	TRBJ1-1	TRBV19	NA	TGTGCCAGTACTAACCGAGGGACAGTGAACACTGAAGCTTTCTTT	CASTNRGTVNTEAFF
NA	TRBJ2-2	TRBV13	few	TGTGCCAGCAGCCCCCTAGCCCGTCGCGGAGCAACCGGGGAGCTGTTTTTT	CASSPLARRGATGELFF
NA	TRBJ1-1	TRBV2	many	TGTGCCAGCAGTGAACAGGGATATCGGGGCACTGAAGCTTTCTTT	CASSEQGYRGTEAFF
NA	TRBJ2-1	TRBV4-1	many	TGCGCCAGCAGCCAAGGGCTCCAGGAGCAGTTCTTC	CASSQGLQEQFF
NA	TRBJ2-5	TRBV2	many	TGTGCCAGCAGTATCAGGGGTAGCGAGACCCAGTACTTC	CASSIRGSETQYF
NA	TRBJ1-1	TRBV11-2	many	TGTGCCAGCAGTTTAGATGGGGCGAACACTGAAGCTTTCTTT	CASSLDGANTEAFF
NA	TRBJ1-2	TRBV13	few	TGTGCCAGCAGCTTAGACCTCTCGACAGGAAATCTCTATGGCTACACCTTC	CASSLDLSTGNLYGYTF
TRBD1	TRBJ2-7	TRBV18	many	TGTGCCAGCTCACCAAACTCGGGGACAGGGGGTCGCTACGAGCAGTACTTC	CASSPNSGTGGRYEQYF
TRBD2	TRBJ2-5	TRBV10-3	many	TGTGCCATCAGTGCGGGACTAGCGGCAGAAGAGACCCAGTACTTC	CAISAGLAAEETQYF
NA	TRBJ2-1	TRBV7-8	NA	TGTGCCAGCAGCTTAGCGGGGAGGAGCAATGAGCAGTTCTTC	CASSLAGRSNEQFF
NA	TRBJ2-1	TRBV6-2/TRBV6-3	few	TGTGCCAGCACCGACTGGGGACCCTTTTGGTTCTTC	CASTDWGPFWFF
NA	TRBJ2-7	TRBV19	NA	TGTGCCAGTAGTATAGGAGGACGGACCTACGAGCAGTACTTC	CASSIGGRTYEQYF
NA	TRBJ1-3	TRBV20-1	many	TGCAGTGCTGCCCGAGGACCACCAGGAAACACCATATATTTT	CSAARGPPGNTIYF
NA	TRBJ1-2	TRBV20-1	many	TGCAGTGCTAGCTTATTGGGGTCAGGGGACTATGGCTACACCTTC	CSASLLGSGDYGYTF
NA	TRBJ1-2	TRBV7-9	many	TGTGCCAGCAGCCGAAGGGAGTCTGGCTACACCTTC	CASSRRESGYTF
TRBD1	TRBJ2-4	TRBV11-2	NA	TGCGCCAGCAGCAGAGAGACAGGGGGAGCCAAAAACATTCAGTACTTC	CASSRETGGAKNIQYF
TRBD1	TRBJ1-2	TRBV5-1	NA	TGCGCCAGCAGCTTGGTGGGGGACAGCTATGGCTACACCTTC	CASSLVGDSYGYTF
NA	TRBJ2-2	TRBV5-1	few	TGCGCCAGCAGCTGGGACCGATACACCCTAGTGGGAACACAGGGGGAGCTGTTTTTT	CASSWDRYTLVGTQGELFF
NA	TRBJ2-3	TRBV11-3	many	TGTGCCAGCAGCTTTTACAGTAACACAGATACGCAGTATTTT	CASSFYSNTDTQYF
NA	TRBJ1-5	TRBV5-5	few	TGTGCCAGCACCAGGGACCTCAATCAGCCCCAGCATTTT	CASTRDLNQPQHF
NA	TRBJ2-1	TRBV25-1	NA	TGTGCCAGCAGTGCCAATCACGCAACAGGAAACAATGAGCAGTTCTTC	CASSANHATGNNEQFF
TRBD1	TRBJ2-2	TRBV28	many	TGTGCCAGCAAGGGGGCAGAAGCAAACACCGGGGAGCTGTTTTTT	CASKGAEANTGELFF
TRBD2	TRBJ2-1	TRBV18	many	TGTGCCAGCTCTCGTTTCCTAGCGGGGGCCTACAATGAGCAGTTCTTC	CASSRFLAGAYNEQFF
NA	TRBJ1-5	TRBV20-1	many	TGCAGTGCTAGGGGGAATAGCAATCAGCCCCAGCATTTT	CSARGNSNQPQHF
NA	TRBJ1-1	TRBV4-1	many	TGCGCCAGCAGCCAAGAGGCAGACACTGAAGCTTTCTTT	CASSQEADTEAFF
TRBD1	TRBJ1-1	TRBV7-2	many	TGTGCCAGCAGCTTAGGGCCAGGGGGCTACACTGAAGCTTTCTTT	CASSLGPGGYTEAFF
NA	TRBJ1-1	TRBV7-2	many	TGTGCCAGCAGCTTGAGGATATGGGTGGGGGCCACTGAAGCTTTCTTT	CASSLRIWVGATEAFF
TRBD1	TRBJ2-3	TRBV2	many	TGTGCCAGAGGGGGGACAGGGACGTATACGCAGTATTTT	CARGGTGTYTQYF
NA	TRBJ2-5	TRBV7-9	many	TGTGCCAGCAGCCGGGGACAACCAAATGAAGAGACCCAGTACTTC	CASSRGQPNEETQYF